This T cell receptor beta chain was documented in a study of T cell responses to AZD1222 COVID-19 vaccine (dated by TCRdb to the early 2020s). Looking at the study overall: A total of approximately 230 trial participants underwent TCR sequencing, of whom around 200 received two doses of AZD1222 and some 26 received two doses of the MenACWY control vaccine. Enrollment into the trials was organized by age into subgroups of 18-55, 56-69 and 70-plus years, and those subgroups contained approximately 160, 26 and 62 TCR-sequenced participants, respectively.

Regarding this clone: It has no known antigen specificity. Base qualities are missing; no much larger clone stands one base away.

Broad study findings and their caveats: Reportedly, almost half of the unique spike-specific TCRs recognized epitopes lying outside the regions that are mutated in the B.1.351 and B.1.1.7 variants. A significant rise in spike-specific TCR breadth and depth was observed after two AZD1222 doses relative to day 0 and relative to MenACWY recipients. The whole spike protein was spanned by vaccine-associated CD4 TCRs, and dominant responses were seen in regions 160-218 and 743-854. Most participants were white British and females outnumbered males, and the authors suggested that clonal diversity may have been underestimated. Conclusions about previously exposed vaccinees are limited because only six or seven AZD1222 recipients were SARS-CoV-2 seropositive at baseline. Because no samples from the day 14 peak response were available, repertoires could be characterized only after the peak T cell response. In the small 56-69-year group, the increase in depth fell short of significance, most likely because of low power.

What this sample's time point label stands for: about 28 days (+/-7) after the second vaccine dose. AZD1222 recipients whose second dose came at about 4 weeks and those whose second dose came at about 12 weeks were combined into one group, since spike-specific TCR depth and breadth did not differ between the two schedules. Samples from vaccinated people were obtained from the UK trials COV001 and COV002, which included a single-blind randomized controlled phase 2/3 trial of AZD1222 (ChAdOx1 nCoV-19) in healthy adults. For TCRbeta chain sequencing, PBMC samples were collected from trial participants at day 0 and at day 28 after the second dose. The germline V gene encodes CDR1 SGDLS and CDR2 YYNGEE. Compared with germline, V lacks 6 bases and J lacks 5 bases; bases without a gene match: 4. The CDR3 has 14 amino acids, counting the end cysteine and phenylalanine. The entry retains the CDR3 DNA only, 42 bases that are in frame from base 1.

The CDR3 regions of human TCRbeta chains were subjected to immunosequencing. On the authors' methods: TCRs in the repertoires were compared against a reference library of SARS-CoV-2-specific TCRs that had been generated with the MIRA antigen-specificity platform. Breadth meant the fraction of unique TCRs that were SARS-CoV-2-associated, whereas depth meant the fraction of total T cells that were SARS-CoV-2-associated. Using the MIRA data, every spike-specific TCR was mapped to the spike region that the TCR reacted to and assigned to either a CD4 or a CD8 class. Log10-transformed breadth and depth values were compared by one-way ANOVA with Sidak's multiple comparisons tests. Not all clones reach the TCRdb copy of this immuneACCESS table, which keeps in-frame sequences only. Checked studies attribute under half of the gap to unresolved V genes and leave the rest unexplained. V, J and clone size were drawn from that table, and D and trimming were deduced from the DNA. The table for this sample lists approximately 150,000 clones; roughly 85% of them were counted only once. Together, the top ten hold 0.95% to 1.1% of the sample.

The rearrangement combines TRBV9 with TRBJ2-1, and 11 bases in between align with TRBD2. The sequence derives from an adult who received the AZD1222 COVID-19 vaccine. The material sequenced was peripheral blood, taken 28 days after the second AZD1222 dose. Here is the DNA: TGTGCCAGCAACCGACTAGCGGGGCACAATGAGCAGTTCTTC. This is translated as CASNRLAGHNEQFF.